This TCR beta chain was sequenced during a study of blood T cell repertoires in COVID-19. Background on the study: PBMCs, B-cell-depleted T cells, or T cells were the source of the cDNA or gDNA that made up the material.

This table comes from immunoSEQ multiplex PCR, and its TCRdb copy is limited to in-frame clones, with some not included. The profile shows 200,000 to 300,000 clones, roughly 90% of them singletons. The receptor was isolated from a man aged 25-45 years with active or convalescent COVID-19. The specimen was peripheral blood.

The CDR3 loop reads CASSPGLATSTDTQYF. The CDR3 DNA sequence: TGTGCCAGCAGCCCGGGACTAGCGACGAGCACAGATACGCAGTATTTT. The chain combines TRBV6-6 with TRBJ2-3; 10 bases map to TRBD2. J gave up 0 bases and V 6 bases, and 6 bases lay outside the gene matches. The length of the CDR3 is 16 residues. Germline CDR1 reads MNHNY; CDR2 reads SVGAGI (reference sequence).